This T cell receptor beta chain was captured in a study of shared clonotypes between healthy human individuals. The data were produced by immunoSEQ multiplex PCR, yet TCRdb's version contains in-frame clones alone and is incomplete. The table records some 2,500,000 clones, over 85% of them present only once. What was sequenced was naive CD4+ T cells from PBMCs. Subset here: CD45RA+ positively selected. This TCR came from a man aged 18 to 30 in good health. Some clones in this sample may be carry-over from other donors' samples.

The chain's CDR3 is CASSPLVPNTGELFF. The CDR3 DNA reads TGTGCCAGCTCACCACTCGTCCCGAACACCGGGGAGCTGTTTTTT. The chain is built from TRBV18 and TRBJ2-2; D remains ambiguous. CDR1 is KGHSH and CDR2 is LQKENI in the germline V gene. Trimming pared 1 base from V and 0 bases from J, leaving 6 bases between. This CDR3 region has 15 residues. Together with reference TRBV18 and TRBJ2-2, the CDR3 gives the full variable domain: NAGVMQNPRHLVRRRGQEARLRCSPMKGHSHVYWYRQLPEEGLKFMVYLQKENIIDESGMPKERFSAEFPKEGPSILRIQQVVRGDSAAYFCASSPLVPNTGELFFGEGSRLTVL.